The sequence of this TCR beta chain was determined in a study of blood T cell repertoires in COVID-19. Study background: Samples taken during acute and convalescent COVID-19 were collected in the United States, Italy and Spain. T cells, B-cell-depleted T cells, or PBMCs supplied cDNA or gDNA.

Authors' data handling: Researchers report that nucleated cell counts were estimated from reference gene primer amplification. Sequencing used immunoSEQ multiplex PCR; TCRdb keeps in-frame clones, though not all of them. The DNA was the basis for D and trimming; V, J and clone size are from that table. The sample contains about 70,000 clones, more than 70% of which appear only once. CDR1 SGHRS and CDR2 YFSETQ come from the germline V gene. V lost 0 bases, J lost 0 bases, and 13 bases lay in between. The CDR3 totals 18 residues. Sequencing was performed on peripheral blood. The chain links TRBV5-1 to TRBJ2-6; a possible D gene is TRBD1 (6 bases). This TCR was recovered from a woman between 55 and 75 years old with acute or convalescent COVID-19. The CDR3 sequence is CASSLDDQGYSGANVLTF. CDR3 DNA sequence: TGCGCCAGCAGCTTGGATGATCAGGGGTACTCTGGGGCCAACGTCCTGACTTTC.